The clone carrying this T cell receptor (beta chain) was counted ten times or more. Its specificity is unknown. V lost 3 bases and J lost 7, with 12 bases in between. The CDR3 contains 13 residues. What supplied the PBMCs was about 9.8 ml of fresh peripheral blood. The data stem from a study of Graves' ophthalmopathy and Graves' hyperthyroidism. Background on the study: Peripheral blood was gathered at the point of initial diagnosis, before any treatment started. Findings of the study overall: Ophthalmopathy could be told apart from stable hyperthyroidism by a 13-signature model (87.88% sensitivity, 80% to 84% specificity). Ophthalmopathy progression was predicted with under 71% sensitivity and around 72% specificity.

RNA transcripts yielded amplified TCR beta CDR3 regions. The first-round RT-PCR employed HTBI primers together with the Qiagen OneStep RT-PCR kit. A multiplex PCR was then performed as the second round. TCRdb analysed the multiplex PCR reads with MiXCR anew, one entry per CDR3 protein. The table lists 300,000 to 400,000 distinct CDR3 sequences, 15% to 20% of them singletons. The sample was peripheral blood. The rearrangement uses TRBV12-3 or TRBV12-4 and TRBJ1-1; D gene ambiguous. This TCR came from an adult man with Graves' ophthalmopathy. This CDR3 reads CASSLNYLDEAFF. The CDR3 nucleotides read TGTGCCAGCAGTTTGAATTACCTTGATGAAGCTTTCTTT.